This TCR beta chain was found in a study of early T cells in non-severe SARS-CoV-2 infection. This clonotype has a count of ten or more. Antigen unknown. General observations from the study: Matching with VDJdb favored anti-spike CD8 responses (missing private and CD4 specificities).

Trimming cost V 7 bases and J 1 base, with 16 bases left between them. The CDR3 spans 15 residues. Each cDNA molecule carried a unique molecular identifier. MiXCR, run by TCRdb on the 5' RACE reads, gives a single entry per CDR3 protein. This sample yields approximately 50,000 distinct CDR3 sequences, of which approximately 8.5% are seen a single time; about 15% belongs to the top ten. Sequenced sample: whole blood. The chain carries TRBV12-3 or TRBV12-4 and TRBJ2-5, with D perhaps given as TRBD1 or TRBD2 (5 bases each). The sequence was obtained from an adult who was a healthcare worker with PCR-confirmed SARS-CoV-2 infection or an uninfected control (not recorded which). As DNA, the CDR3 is TGTGCCAGCACTGAATCCCGGGACGCCCAAGAGACCCAGTACTTC. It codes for CASTESRDAQETQYF.